These T cell receptor beta chains were read from a single sample in a study of blood T cell repertoires in COVID-19. Profiling relied on immunoSEQ multiplex PCR, and the TCRdb table lists in-frame clones only, not all of them. Of tens of thousands of clones listed, 89% are singletons. Sequencing was carried out using peripheral blood. The source of these receptors is a man older than 75 with acute or convalescent COVID-19. Both conserved end residues are part of each CDR3. The order of the fields is V gene, J gene, D gene, clone size, CDR3 DNA, CDR3 protein. D genes are given only for firm matches. The listing skips clone size in some rows; elsewhere it reads once, few, many or a size class.

v_call: TRBV10-1
j_call: TRBJ1-1
d_call: TRBD1
clone_size: .
cdr3_nt: TGCGCCAGCAGTGAGTCCACAGGGGGCAGGGAGGCTTTCTTT
cdr3_aa: CASSESTGGREAFF

v_call: TRBV7-9
j_call: TRBJ1-2
d_call: .
clone_size: .
cdr3_nt: TGTGCCAGCAGCTCACCTACCCGCGCGGGCTATGGCTACACCTTC
cdr3_aa: CASSSPTRAGYGYTF

v_call: TRBV4-1
j_call: TRBJ2-2
d_call: TRBD2
clone_size: .
cdr3_nt: TGCGCCAGCAGACCCCTTGCGGGAGTAGGCGGGGAGCTGTTTTTT
cdr3_aa: CASRPLAGVGGELFF

v_call: TRBV11-2
j_call: TRBJ1-1
d_call: .
clone_size: .
cdr3_nt: TGTGCCAGCAGCCCGGCTGGAGGGGAAGCTTTCTTT
cdr3_aa: CASSPAGGEAFF

v_call: TRBV18
j_call: TRBJ1-4
d_call: TRBD1
clone_size: .
cdr3_nt: TGTGCCAGCTCACCACCGACAGGACAGGGAAATGAAAAACTGTTTTTT
cdr3_aa: CASSPPTGQGNEKLFF

v_call: TRBV11-1
j_call: TRBJ2-5
d_call: TRBD1
clone_size: .
cdr3_nt: TGTGCCAGCAGCTTACAGGGGGCGCGGGAGACCCAGTACTTC
cdr3_aa: CASSLQGARETQYF

v_call: TRBV6-5
j_call: TRBJ2-7
d_call: TRBD1
clone_size: .
cdr3_nt: TGTGCCAGCAGTTACTCACAGGGGGTTAGCTACGAGCAGTACTTC
cdr3_aa: CASSYSQGVSYEQYF

v_call: TRBV13
j_call: TRBJ1-3
d_call: TRBD1
clone_size: once
cdr3_nt: TGTGCCAGCAGCGCCCAGGGGGCGACTGGAAACACCATATATTTT
cdr3_aa: CASSAQGATGNTIYF

v_call: TRBV5-6
j_call: TRBJ1-1
d_call: TRBD1
clone_size: .
cdr3_nt: TGTGCCAGCAGCCCCGGGACAGTTGGCCCAGCTTTCTTT
cdr3_aa: CASSPGTVGPAFF

v_call: TRBV6-5
j_call: TRBJ1-2
d_call: .
clone_size: once
cdr3_nt: TGTGCCAGCAGACCTGACAGGCTTGGTGGCTACACCTTC
cdr3_aa: CASRPDRLGGYTF

v_call: TRBV3-1/TRBV3-2
j_call: TRBJ2-7
d_call: TRBD2
clone_size: .
cdr3_nt: TGTGCCAGCAGCCAAGATCCCACTAGCGGGAGGCACATCCTCCACGAGCAGTACTTC
cdr3_aa: CASSQDPTSGRHILHEQYF

v_call: TRBV6-5
j_call: TRBJ2-5
d_call: .
clone_size: .
cdr3_nt: TGTGCCAGCAGACGTCCTTCGGGAGCGCAAGAGACCCAGTACTTC
cdr3_aa: CASRRPSGAQETQYF

v_call: TRBV6-5
j_call: TRBJ2-3
d_call: .
clone_size: .
cdr3_nt: TGTGCCAGCAGCATTACCGGGTCCCCGGGAGATACGCAGTATTTT
cdr3_aa: CASSITGSPGDTQYF

v_call: TRBV14
j_call: TRBJ2-5
d_call: TRBD1
clone_size: .
cdr3_nt: TGTGCCAGCAGCCTCCTATCGGCAGGGGGCAAAGAGACCCAGTACTTC
cdr3_aa: CASSLLSAGGKETQYF

v_call: TRBV15
j_call: TRBJ1-4
d_call: TRBD1
clone_size: .
cdr3_nt: TGTGCCACCAGCAGAGATCGGCAGGGGGCTCCTAATGAAAAACTGTTTTTT
cdr3_aa: CATSRDRQGAPNEKLFF

v_call: TRBV15
j_call: TRBJ2-7
d_call: TRBD2
clone_size: .
cdr3_nt: TGTGCCACCAGCAGGGGACTAGCGGCGTCACGGGACGAGCAGTACTTC
cdr3_aa: CATSRGLAASRDEQYF

v_call: TRBV19
j_call: TRBJ1-1
d_call: .
clone_size: .
cdr3_nt: TGTGCCAGTAGTATAGTGGGACTGCTGAACACTGAAGCTTTCTTT
cdr3_aa: CASSIVGLLNTEAFF